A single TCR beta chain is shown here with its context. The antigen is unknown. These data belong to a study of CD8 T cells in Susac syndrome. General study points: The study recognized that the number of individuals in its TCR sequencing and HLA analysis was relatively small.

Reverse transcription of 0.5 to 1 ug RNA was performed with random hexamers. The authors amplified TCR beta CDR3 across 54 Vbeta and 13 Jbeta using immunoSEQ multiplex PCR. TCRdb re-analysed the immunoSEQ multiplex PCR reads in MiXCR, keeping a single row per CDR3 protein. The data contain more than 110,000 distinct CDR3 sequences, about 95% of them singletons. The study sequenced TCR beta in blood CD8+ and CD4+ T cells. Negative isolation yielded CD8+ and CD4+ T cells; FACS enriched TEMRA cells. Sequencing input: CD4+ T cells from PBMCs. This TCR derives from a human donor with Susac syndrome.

The CDR3 here is CASSPGTGGNTIYF. As DNA, the CDR3 is TGTGCCAGCAGTCCCGGGACAGGGGGAAACACCATATATTTT. The chain joins TRBV6-6 to TRBJ1-3; 9 nucleotides line up with TRBD1. The J segment lost 4 bases and the V segment lost 5 bases, leaving 3 bases of the junction unmatched. The CDR3 consists of 14 residues. Germline CDR1 and CDR2: MNHNY and SVGAGI (reference sequence).